The 10 T cell receptor beta chains below all came from one sample that was sequenced in a study of T cell repertoires in cytomegalovirus infection. One entry per CDR3 protein results from TCRdb running MiXCR on the reads. Altogether 210,000 or so distinct CDR3 sequences are present, 6.5% being singletons, with the ten largest covering around 6%. The specimen sequenced was PBMCs. The source is a human donor in good health (CMV status not recorded). Some clones in this sample may be carry-over from other donors' samples.

There are many counts of this clonotype. The CDR3 loop is CASSTPQGAKNIQYF. The CDR3 DNA sequence: TGTGCCAGCAGTACTCCACAGGGGGCCAAAAACATTCAGTACTTC. J is TRBJ2-4 and V is TRBV28; 7 positions agree with TRBD1. The J segment lost 1 base and the V segment lost 5 bases, leaving 5 bases of the junction unmatched. The CDR3 is made up of 15 amino acids. Germline V gene lookup returns CDR1 MDHEN and CDR2 SYDVKM.

In its sample, this clonotype was seen many times. A junction end diverges from the germline sequence, so it may reflect a read error. The chain carries TRBV20-1 and TRBJ2-2; 12 nucleotides align to TRBD2. The CDR3 consists of 16 residues. Looked up from germline, CDR1 is DFQATT and CDR2 is SNEGSKA (reference sequence). CDR3 sequence: CSARALAGGSTGELFF. Here the CDR3 DNA reads TGCAGTGCGAGAGCCCTAGCGGGGGGGAGCACCGGGGAGCTGTTTTTT.

This clonotype was picked up many times. The chain joins TRBV10-3 to TRBJ2-1, with 7 bases fitting TRBD1. V trimming: 9 bases; J trimming: 2 bases; junction bases outside the gene matches: 4. The CDR3 consists of 13 residues. Germline loops: CDR1 ENHRY, CDR2 SYGVKD. The CDR3 region has the DNA TGTGCCATAGGGGACAGAACCTACAATGAGCAGTTCTTC. Amino acids: CAIGDRTYNEQFF.

This clonotype was seen repeatedly, ten times or more. The V gene is TRBV12-3 or TRBV12-4, the J gene TRBJ2-7; TRBD1 agrees at 7 bases. This CDR3 has 15 residues. Losses at the gene ends were 5 bases for V and 0 bases for J; bases not matched to a gene: 7. The CDR3 DNA reads TGTGCCAGCAGTGACAGGGTCCCATTCTCCTACGAGCAGTACTTC. This gives the protein CASSDRVPFSYEQYF.

This clonotype has a count of ten or more. The chain carries TRBV7-9 and TRBJ2-7, with TRBD2 matching 11 bases. CDR1 is SEHNR and CDR2 is FQNEAQ in the germline V gene (reference sequence). V trimming: 5 bases; J trimming: 3 bases; junction bases outside the gene matches: 12. The CDR3 length is 17 residues. The CDR3 DNA reads as TGTGCCAGCAGCGGTTGGGGATCGGGACTAGCGGACTACGAGCAGTACTTC. It encodes CASSGWGSGLADYEQYF.

This clonotype has ten or more counts. Here the CDR3 reads CASSSARGVTGNTIYF. For the CDR3, the DNA is TGTGCCAGCAGCTCCGCGAGGGGTGTTACTGGAAACACCATATATTTT. The J gene is TRBJ1-3, the V gene TRBV9, with D possibly being TRBD1 (5 bases). Deletions cut 4 bases from V and 2 bases from J, with 16 bases between. The CDR3 sequence is 16 residues long. Germline V gene lookup returns CDR1 SGDLS and CDR2 YYNGEE.

In the case of this clonotype: A much larger clone sits a single nucleotide away, making a read error possible. V gene TRBV7-2 combines with J gene TRBJ1-3, with TRBD1 matching over 8 bases. The V and J ends lost 6 bases and 0 bases, in that order; junction bases with no gene match: 10. CDR1 and CDR2 (germline): SGHTA, FQGNSA. The CDR3 runs to 17 residues. CDR3 sequence (DNA): TGTGCCAGCAGAAACATAACCGGGACAGGCTCTGGAAACACCATATATTTT. Its translation is CASRNITGTGSGNTIYF.

This clonotype was detected ten times or more. The V call is TRBV2, the J call TRBJ1-5; 9 bases match TRBD1. Germline CDR1 reads SNHLY; CDR2 reads FYNNEI. The CDR3 covers 18 residues. Trimming removed 6 bases from V and 7 bases from J; junction bases left unmatched: 19. The CDR3 coding sequence is TGTGCCAGCAGCCTATCTCCTTATCCGGGACAGGGAGGACAGCCCCAGCATTTT. It encodes CASSLSPYPGQGGQPQHF. Based on the CDR3 plus reference TRBV2 and TRBJ1-5, the full variable domain is EPEVTQTPSHQVTQMGQEVILRCVPISNHLYFYWYRQILGQKVEFLVSFYNNEISEKSEIFDDQFSVERPDGSNFTLKIRSTKLEDSAMYFCASSLSPYPGQGGQPQHFGDGTRLSIL.

This chain links TRBV4-3 with TRBJ1-1; 8 bases line up with TRBD1. The CDR3 is 14 residues long. The junction had 4 bases not matched to a gene; V was cut back by 1 base and J by 6 bases. Germline lookup yields CDR1 LGHNA and CDR2 YSLEER. CDR3 bases: TGCGCCAGCAGCCAAGGGACAGGGACCTCTGAAGCTTTCTTT. Its protein product is CASSQGTGTSEAFF.

The chain combines TRBV2 with TRBJ2-3; D unclear. The germline CDR1 and CDR2 sequences are SNHLY and FYNNEI. Trimming took 2 bases from V and 13 from J, leaving 10 bases between them. This CDR3 spans 11 amino acids. The CDR3: CASSELAQEYF. The CDR3 DNA follows: TGTGCCAGCAGTGAATTGGCTCAAGAGTATTTT.